These 28 T cell receptor beta chains share one sample of origin, sequenced in a study of blood T cell repertoires in COVID-19. Here immunoSEQ multiplex PCR was the method, and the copy in TCRdb shows in-frame clones only, minus some. This repertoire shows approximately 150,000 clones, approximately 84% found once; its top ten account for 17%. The source material was peripheral blood. The receptor source for this set is a woman aged 80 or older with acute or convalescent COVID-19.

The chain couples TRBV18 to TRBJ1-1, with D uncertain. This CDR3 contains 13 residues. V shed 3 bases and J shed 0 bases, with 5 bases lying between them. The V gene's germline CDR1 is KGHSH and CDR2 LQKENI. The CDR3: CASSPNMNTEAFF. DNA of the CDR3: TGTGCCAGCTCACCGAACATGAACACTGAAGCTTTCTTT. The whole variable domain, remainder taken from reference TRBV18 and TRBJ1-1, is NAGVMQNPRHLVRRRGQEARLRCSPMKGHSHVYWYRQLPEEGLKFMVYLQKENIIDESGMPKERFSAEFPKEGPSILRIQQVVRGDSAAYFCASSPNMNTEAFFGQGTRLTVV.

The chain combines TRBV7-9 with TRBJ1-1; TRBD1 matches at 7 bases. The CDR3 has 15 amino acids. With 1 base clipped from V and 1 base from J, the junction kept 3 bases outside the gene matches. The germline gives CDR1 SEHNR, CDR2 FQNEAQ (reference sequence). The CDR3 region is CASSLEQGWNTEAFF. CDR3 in DNA: TGTGCCAGCAGCTTAGAACAGGGGTGGAACACTGAAGCTTTCTTT.

The V call is TRBV19, the J call TRBJ2-7; 7 bases line up with TRBD1. CDR1 is LNHDA and CDR2 is SQIVND in the germline V gene (reference sequence). This CDR3 has 14 amino acids. The V gene end was trimmed by 2 bases and the J gene end by 1 base; junction bases not matched to a gene: 2. The CDR3, as DNA: TGTGCCAGTAGTATACAACAGGGGTCCTACGAGCAGTACTTC. Encoded protein: CASSIQQGSYEQYF.

The V gene is TRBV18, the J gene TRBJ2-7; the D gene is possibly TRBD1 (5 bases). CDR3 size: 12 residues. Germline assignment: CDR1 KGHSH and CDR2 LQKENI. The V gene lost 2 bases and the J gene lost 3 bases, with 5 bases spanning the gap. CDR3 nucleotide sequence: TGTGCCAGCTCACCAACAGGCTACGAGCAGTACTTC. Its translation: CASSPTGYEQYF.

This chain links TRBV11-3 with TRBJ2-5; TRBD2 aligns across 10 bases. The germline V gene encodes CDR1 SGHNT and CDR2 YENEEA. CDR3 length equals 15 residues. The junction had 4 bases not matched to a gene; V was cut back by 1 base and J by 5 bases. The DNA of the CDR3 is TGTGCCAGCAGCTTAGGGCTAGCGGGAGCTGAGACCCAGTACTTC. This encodes CASSLGLAGAETQYF.

The genes are TRBV6-5 and TRBJ1-5; D not certain. The CDR3 contains 14 residues. V was clipped by 5 bases and J by 7 bases, with 15 bases between them. Germline V gene lookup returns CDR1 MNHEY and CDR2 SVGAGI. The CDR3 region has the DNA TGTGCCAGCAGTCCTACCCCCTCGGTGCAGCCCCAGCATTTT. This sequence encodes CASSPTPSVQPQHF.

The chain joins TRBV19 to TRBJ2-5; 8 nucleotides line up with TRBD1. This CDR3 has 13 amino acids. With V trimmed by 7 bases and J by 6 bases, 7 bases remained unmatched. Germline V gives CDR1 LNHDA, CDR2 SQIVND (reference sequence). The chain's CDR3 is CASTSGGGQTQYF. In nucleotides, the CDR3 is TGTGCCAGTACCTCAGGGGGCGGGCAGACCCAGTACTTC. Together with reference TRBV19 and TRBJ2-5, the CDR3 gives the full variable domain: DGGITQSPKYLFRKEGQNVTLSCEQNLNHDAMYWYRQDPGQGLRLIYYSQIVNDFQKGDIAEGYSVSREKKESFPLTVTSAQKNPTAFYLCASTSGGGQTQYFGPGTRLLVL.

The V and J genes are TRBV5-8 and TRBJ2-4, with D maybe TRBD1 (5 bases). CDR1 and CDR2 from the germline V gene are SGHTS and YDEGEE. V dropped 0 bases and J dropped 4 bases, with 8 bases sitting between them. This CDR3 is 14 amino acids long. The DNA for the CDR3 is TGTGCCAGCAGCTTGGTCCCAGGGAAAAACATTCAGTACTTC. It yields the protein CASSLVPGKNIQYF.

As for this clone: One end of the junction does not line up with germline, which may come from a read error. The V gene is TRBV9, the J gene TRBJ2-3, with 9 bases fitting TRBD2. The CDR3 has 16 residues. The germline V gene has CDR1 SGDLS and CDR2 YYNGEE. In nucleotides, the CDR3 is TGTGCCAGCAGCGCCGAAGCGGGGGGCCGAACAGATGCGCAGTATTTT. It is translated as CASSAEAGGRTDAQYF.

The rearrangement links TRBV5-1 to TRBJ1-4; possible D gene TRBD1, 6 bases. V lost 7 bases to trimming and J lost 0 bases, with 13 bases between them. The germline V gene encodes CDR1 SGHRS and CDR2 YFSETQ. The CDR3 runs 15 residues. The CDR3 loop reads CASRGGATTNEKLFF. As DNA, the CDR3 is TGCGCCAGCCGAGGGGGGGCGACAACTAATGAAAAACTGTTTTTT.

The rearrangement joins TRBV4-1 to TRBJ1-4; 7 nucleotides match TRBD1. The V gene end was trimmed by 1 base and the J gene end by 4 bases; junction bases not matched to a gene: 6. This CDR3 region has 16 residues. From germline, CDR1 is MGHRA and CDR2 YSYEKL. The CDR3 is CASSQGPGGRNEKLFF. Written as DNA, the CDR3 is TGCGCCAGCAGCCAAGGGCCAGGGGGGCGTAATGAAAAACTGTTTTTT.

The chain couples TRBV29-1 to TRBJ2-7; TRBD2 aligns across 13 bases. Trimming at V came to 8 bases and at J to 4 bases, leaving 5 bases not matched to a gene. The germline V gene has CDR1 SQVTM and CDR2 ANQGSEA. There are 13 residues in the CDR3. DNA for the CDR3: TGCAGCACATCGGGACTAGCGGGGTACGAGCAGTACTTC. Translating it yields CSTSGLAGYEQYF.

The rearrangement joins TRBV4-1 to TRBJ2-7; TRBD2 is a possible D gene (5 bases). This CDR3 has 14 amino acids. Germline CDR1 and CDR2: MGHRA and YSYEKL. The V end lost 1 base, the J end lost 5 bases, and 12 bases lay between the germline ends. The CDR3 sequence is CASSQASGEDEQYF. CDR3 DNA sequence: TGCGCCAGCAGCCAAGCAAGCGGAGAGGACGAGCAGTACTTC.

The J gene is TRBJ1-1, the V gene TRBV27, with a tentative D call TRBD1 (5 bases). V shed 4 bases and J shed 5 bases, with 14 bases lying between them. CDR3 length: 14 residues. The germline gives CDR1 MNHEY, CDR2 SMNVEV (reference sequence). The CDR3 DNA reads TGTGCCAGCAGTTCCCAGGGATTTTCGACTGAAGCTTTCTTT. This encodes CASSSQGFSTEAFF.

The chain is built from TRBV5-4 and TRBJ2-2; 12 bases match TRBD2. Germline loops: CDR1 SGHNT, CDR2 YYREEE (reference sequence). The CDR3 has 16 amino acids. Trimming at V came to 3 bases and at J to 1 base, leaving 1 base not matched to a gene. Written as DNA, the CDR3 is TGTGCCAGCAGCTCGGGACTAGCGGGGAACACCGGGGAGCTGTTTTTT. This sequence encodes CASSSGLAGNTGELFF.

This chain links TRBV27 with TRBJ2-3; D possibly corresponds to TRBD2 (6 bases). Per the germline V gene, CDR1 is MNHEY and CDR2 is SMNVEV (reference sequence). CDR3 length: 16 residues. The germline V and J ends were trimmed by 0 bases and 1 base, with 11 bases remaining between them. CDR3 in amino acids: CASSLSREWGTDTQYF. CDR3 DNA sequence: TGTGCCAGCAGTTTATCCCGGGAGTGGGGCACAGATACGCAGTATTTT.

The chain recombines TRBV2 with TRBJ1-2; D not certain. This CDR3 is 14 amino acids long. Trimming stripped 6 bases from V and 4 bases from J, with 15 bases between. Germline loops: CDR1 SNHLY, CDR2 FYNNEI. Here the CDR3 DNA reads TGTGCCAGCAGGACAACAGAAGGAACCTATGGCTACACCTTC. It encodes CASRTTEGTYGYTF. Supplemented by reference TRBV2 and TRBJ1-2, the full variable domain reads EPEVTQTPSHQVTQMGQEVILRCVPISNHLYFYWYRQILGQKVEFLVSFYNNEISEKSEIFDDQFSVERPDGSNFTLKIRSTKLEDSAMYFCASRTTEGTYGYTFGSGTRLTVV.

This clone was observed a few times. V usage is TRBV4-3 and J usage is TRBJ1-2; the match to TRBD1 covers 12 bases. There are 19 residues in the CDR3. Trimming at V came to 2 bases and at J to 5 bases, leaving 15 bases not matched to a gene. Per germline, CDR1 LGHNA and CDR2 YSLEER. CDR3 sequence reads: CASSQRGDRGPIRGYGYTF. The CDR3, as DNA: TGCGCCAGCAGCCAACGTGGGGACAGGGGGCCCATACGAGGGTATGGCTACACCTTC.

V gene TRBV5-1 combines with J gene TRBJ2-5; tentative D call: TRBD1 (6 bases). The CDR3 loop spans 15 amino acids. In germline, CDR1 is SGHRS, CDR2 YFSETQ. Between the trimmed V and J ends, which lost 0 bases and 1 base, there was a span of 10 bases. The CDR3 DNA reads as TGCGCCAGCAGCTTGGGTCCAGGGGTCCAAGAGACCCAGTACTTC. Residues: CASSLGPGVQETQYF.

The rearrangement links TRBV19 to TRBJ2-3; D call uncertain. Germline loops: CDR1 LNHDA, CDR2 SQIVND (reference sequence). The ends were cut back, 5 bases at V and 4 bases at J, with 10 bases in the middle. This CDR3 comprises 13 residues. In DNA, the CDR3 is TGTGCCAGTAGTCCCCTAGGTGCAGATACGCAGTATTTT. It codes for CASSPLGADTQYF.

The chain joins TRBV5-1 to TRBJ2-7; 14 nucleotides agree with TRBD2. The CDR3 runs to 17 residues. The germline V gene encodes CDR1 SGHRS and CDR2 YFSETQ. V gave up 1 base and J gave up 5 bases; unmatched junction bases: 8. The CDR3 region is CASSLPGTSGSINEQYF. In DNA, the CDR3 is TGCGCCAGCAGCTTGCCCGGGACTAGCGGGAGTATCAACGAGCAGTACTTC. Using reference TRBV5-1 and TRBJ2-7 for the parts outside the CDR3, the full variable domain is KAGVTQTPRYLIKTRGQQVTLSCSPISGHRSVSWYQQTPGQGLQFLFEYFSETQRNKGNFPGRFSGRQFSNSRSEMNVSTLELGDSALYLCASSLPGTSGSINEQYFGPGTRLTVT.

The chain recombines TRBV6-5 with TRBJ2-7; D is unclear. The CDR3 totals 15 residues. Trimming shortened V by 4 bases and J by 0 bases, and 13 bases separated the two germline ends. Germline CDR1 is MNHEY and CDR2 is SVGAGI. The CDR3 DNA reads TGTGCCAGCAGTTTCGCAGCGCCAAGCTCCTACGAGCAGTACTTC. The encoded protein is CASSFAAPSSYEQYF.

This rearrangement joins TRBV7-2 to TRBJ1-1, with a possible D match to TRBD1 (5 bases). This CDR3 contains 14 residues. Trimming removed 2 bases at V and 1 base at J, with 8 bases between. Germline loops: CDR1 SGHTA, CDR2 FQGNSA. Written as DNA, the CDR3 is TGTGCCAGCAGCTTAAGGGGCCAGAACACTGAAGCTTTCTTT. It codes for CASSLRGQNTEAFF. Supplemented by reference TRBV7-2 and TRBJ1-1, the full variable domain reads GAGVSQSPSNKVTEKGKDVELRCDPISGHTALYWYRQSLGQGLEFLIYFQGNSAPDKSGLPSDRFSAERTGGSVSTLTIQRTQQEDSAVYLCASSLRGQNTEAFFGQGTRLTVV.

This sequence joins TRBV7-2 and TRBJ2-2; 8 nucleotides match TRBD1. Per germline, CDR1 SGHTA and CDR2 FQGNSA. V lost 5 bases, J lost 4 bases, and 3 bases stayed unmatched. The CDR3 consists of 14 residues. DNA of the CDR3: TGTGCCAGCAGCACGACAGGGGTCACCGGGGAGCTGTTTTTT. Translation gives CASSTTGVTGELFF.

V is TRBV5-6 and J is TRBJ1-2, with D perhaps matching TRBD1 (5 bases). Germline CDR1 is SGHDT and CDR2 is YYEEEE. The CDR3 contains 13 residues. Trimming left V 4 bases short and J 7 bases short, with 14 bases between. The DNA of the CDR3 is TGTGCCAGCAGCACGACAGTAGGGGCTGGCTACACCTTC. It translates to CASSTTVGAGYTF.

The CDR3 here is CASSELIEQYF. The DNA of the CDR3 is TGTGCCAGCAGTGAATTAATCGAGCAGTACTTC. V usage is TRBV25-1 and J usage is TRBJ2-7; D remains ambiguous. This CDR3 region has 11 residues. Deletions cut 1 base from V and 6 bases from J, with 4 bases between. The germline CDR1 and CDR2 sequences are MGHDK and SYGVNS.

The chain links TRBV18 to TRBJ2-7, with 8 bases aligning to TRBD1. The CDR3 consists of 14 residues. J gave up 6 bases and V 1 base, and 5 bases lay outside the gene matches. Germline V gene lookup returns CDR1 KGHSH and CDR2 LQKENI. The CDR3 reads CASSPRQGALEQYF. The DNA of the CDR3 is TGTGCCAGCTCACCACGGCAGGGGGCACTCGAGCAGTACTTC.

This clone was seen once. The chain carries TRBV5-4 and TRBJ2-1; 7 nucleotides agree with TRBD2. Germline V gene lookup returns CDR1 SGHNT and CDR2 YYREEE (reference sequence). V was clipped by 0 bases and J by 6 bases; unmatched bases: 15. The CDR3 is 18 amino acids. The CDR3: CASSLAVGRGLSTNEQFF. For the CDR3, the DNA is TGTGCCAGCAGCTTGGCCGTAGGGAGGGGACTAAGTACCAATGAGCAGTTCTTC.